This T cell receptor (beta chain) was recovered during a study of blood T cell repertoires in COVID-19. Background on the study: Acute and convalescent COVID-19 specimens originated in the United States, Italy and Spain. T cells, B-cell-depleted T cells, or PBMCs provided the cDNA or gDNA that served as material.

Germline CDR1 SGHRS, CDR2 YFSETQ. The CDR3 is 15 residues long. V lost 0 bases and J 2 bases, leaving 9 bases between the germline ends. In the source study's methods: Using reference gene primer amplification, nucleated cell counts were estimated. The table came from immunoSEQ multiplex PCR; TCRdb's copy has only in-frame clones and leaves some out. Clone size and V and J calls were adopted from that table, with D and trimming inferred from the DNA. This table has 210,000 or so clones, under 90% appearing once. The chain combines TRBV5-1 with TRBJ1-3; TRBD1 might be the D (5 bases). Sequencing was performed on peripheral blood. The sequence came from a man aged 50 to 59 with acute or convalescent COVID-19. CDR3: CASSLADSTGNTIYF. CDR3 in DNA: TGCGCCAGCAGCTTGGCCGACAGTACTGGAAACACCATATATTTT.